This entry features one T cell receptor beta chain sequence. Its antigen is still unknown. The data were produced by immunoSEQ multiplex PCR, yet TCRdb's version contains in-frame clones alone and is incomplete. The sample contains fewer than 250,000 clones, 90% to 95% of which appear only once. The record originates from a study of T cell responses to AZD1222 COVID-19 vaccine. Between the trimmed V and J ends, which lost 2 bases and 1 base, there was a span of 15 bases. This CDR3 is built from 17 residues. The germline V gene encodes CDR1 LGHNA and CDR2 YSLEER. General study points: Most donors were white British, females outnumbered males, and clonal diversity was possibly underestimated. None of the repertoires were sampled until the peak T cell response had passed. Spike-specific TCR breadth and depth grew following two AZD1222 doses. Across spike, vaccine-associated CD4 TCRs were found, dominant at 160-218 and 743-854.

The sequence derives from an adult in good health. Sequencing used peripheral blood, obtained on day 0 of MenACWY control vaccination. V usage is TRBV4-3 and J usage is TRBJ2-1; D unclear. Here the CDR3 reads CASSQRKGYSSYNEQFF. CDR3 sequence (DNA): TGCGCCAGCAGCCAACGGAAGGGCTATTCGTCCTACAATGAGCAGTTCTTC.